This TCR beta chain was retrieved from a study of blood T cell repertoires in COVID-19. About the study: The samples span acute and convalescent COVID-19 from the United States, Italy and Spain. T cells, B-cell-depleted T cells, or PBMCs provided the cDNA or gDNA that served as material.

This CDR3 has 14 amino acids. Germline values: CDR1 MNHEY, CDR2 SMNVEV (reference sequence). V was shortened by 7 bases and J by 4 bases, with 16 bases between the two germline ends. The method was immunoSEQ multiplex PCR; TCRdb's version includes in-frame clones alone and lacks a portion of them. The sample includes fewer than 200,000 clones, around 88% of them seen just once. This clone occurred a few times. Participant age was roughly 18 to 95 years, and participants resided in about two dozen US areas. The chain has TRBV27 and TRBJ1-1, with D maybe TRBD1 (5 bases). This TCR was sampled from a woman in her forties or fifties in a cohort exposed to, infected with or recovered from COVID-19 (not recorded which). Sequenced sample: PBMCs or T cells enriched from blood (not recorded which). CDR3 sequence (DNA): TGTGCCAGCATCAAGGCAGGGATAGGCACTGAAGCTTTCTTT. It yields the protein CASIKAGIGTEAFF.